These 23 T cell receptor beta chains came from one sample sequenced in a study of beta chain features in type 1 diabetes. No antigens are known for them. The entirety of the isolated RNA underwent reverse transcription, so expressed TCRB transcripts were sequenced. The repertoire was sequenced with immunoSEQ multiplex PCR; TCRdb's copy has only in-frame clones and lacks some. The sample holds about 650,000 clones, roughly 12% seen once. Study-level results: Among patients with Type 1 diabetes, TCRB CDR3s were moderately but significantly shorter in every one of the four CD4+ subsets.

The material sequenced was naive CD4+ T cells from blood. Receptors originate from a man under 40 with type 1 diabetes.

This chain uses TRBV5-1 with TRBJ1-1; 9 bases map to TRBD1. J gave up 1 base and V 2 bases, and 3 bases lay outside the gene matches. This CDR3 region has 15 residues. In germline, CDR1 is SGHRS, CDR2 YFSETQ. The CDR3 sequence is CASSFVGQGNTEAFF. Here the CDR3 DNA reads TGCGCCAGCAGCTTCGTGGGACAGGGGAACACTGAAGCTTTCTTT.

This clone was seen only a few times. V usage is TRBV5-1 and J usage is TRBJ2-7, with 9 bases that match TRBD1. With V trimmed by 0 bases and J by 6 bases, 4 bases remained unmatched. This CDR3 is built from 14 residues. Germline V gene lookup returns CDR1 SGHRS and CDR2 YFSETQ. CDR3 in amino acids: CASSLGGTGSEQYF. The CDR3 DNA reads TGCGCCAGCAGCTTGGGAGGGACAGGGTCCGAGCAGTACTTC.

The rearrangement uses TRBV5-1 and TRBJ2-7; D possibly corresponds to TRBD2 (5 bases). The V and J ends lost 0 bases and 0 bases respectively, with 13 bases between them. The length of the CDR3 is 16 residues. Per the germline V gene, CDR1 is SGHRS and CDR2 is YFSETQ. The CDR3 spells CASSLAGEGTSYEQYF. The DNA of the CDR3 is TGCGCCAGCAGCTTGGCGGGTGAGGGAACCTCCTACGAGCAGTACTTC. The full variable domain, with the rest looked up from reference TRBV5-1 and TRBJ2-7, is KAGVTQTPRYLIKTRGQQVTLSCSPISGHRSVSWYQQTPGQGLQFLFEYFSETQRNKGNFPGRFSGRQFSNSRSEMNVSTLELGDSALYLCASSLAGEGTSYEQYFGPGTRLTVT.

This clone has just a few counts. The chain combines TRBV15 with TRBJ1-4; D perhaps matches TRBD1 (5 bases). The CDR3 is 14 amino acids. V lost 4 bases and J lost 3, with 9 bases in between. Looked up from germline, CDR1 is LNHNV and CDR2 is YYDKDF (reference sequence). The chain's CDR3 is CATSTRGSNEKLFF. CDR3 nucleotide sequence: TGTGCCACCAGCACTAGGGGATCTAATGAAAAACTGTTTTTT.

This clone was found a few times. V and J are TRBV18 and TRBJ2-5, with TRBD1 matching over 9 bases. CDR3 length: 16 amino acids. Germline-derived CDR1 and CDR2 are KGHSH and LQKENI. Trimming took 3 bases from V and 5 from J; bases not matched to a gene: 10. CDR3: CASSPRTGELEETQYF. The CDR3 coding sequence is TGTGCCAGCTCACCCAGGACAGGGGAGTTGGAGGAGACCCAGTACTTC.

The V and J genes are TRBV6-1 and TRBJ1-5; no firm D call. From germline, CDR1 is MNHNS and CDR2 SASEGT. The germline V and J ends were trimmed by 4 bases and 0 bases, with 10 bases remaining between them. CDR3 size: 15 residues. CDR3 residues: CASSVQKNSNQPQHF. The CDR3 DNA reads as TGTGCCAGCAGTGTCCAGAAAAATAGCAATCAGCCCCAGCATTTT.

The V and J genes are TRBV9 and TRBJ2-3; 12 bases map to TRBD1. Per germline, CDR1 SGDLS and CDR2 YYNGEE. The length of the CDR3 is 15 residues. After removal of 5 bases from V and 7 bases from J, the junction contained 8 bases not matched to a gene. The CDR3 loop is CASSAGTGGGYTQYF. The DNA for the CDR3 is TGTGCCAGCAGTGCCGGGACAGGGGGCGGATATACGCAGTATTTT.

As concerns this clone: Other nucleotide sequences in the sample specify the same CDR3. J is TRBJ2-7 and V is TRBV28; no definite D call. V gave up 2 bases and J gave up 6 bases, with 5 bases separating them. Germline V gene lookup returns CDR1 MDHEN and CDR2 SYDVKM. The CDR3 has 11 amino acids. The CDR3 coding sequence is TGTGCCAGCAGTTTAAGGAGCGAGCAGTACTTC. It is translated as CASSLRSEQYF.

The gene calls are TRBV27 and TRBJ1-2; 7 bases are shared with TRBD1. After removal of 4 bases from V and 4 bases from J, the junction contained 3 bases not matched to a gene. CDR1 and CDR2 (germline): MNHEY, SMNVEV (reference sequence). The CDR3 totals 13 residues. As DNA, the CDR3 is TGTGCCAGCAGTTCACAGGGGTCCTATGGCTACACCTTC. As protein: CASSSQGSYGYTF.

This clone was seen more than once but under ten times. V gene TRBV29-1 combines with J gene TRBJ2-7; 7 bases match TRBD1. The germline gives CDR1 SQVTM, CDR2 ANQGSEA. Unmatched junction bases numbered 9, after V lost 7 bases and J lost 6 bases. The CDR3 consists of 12 residues. The CDR3 sequence is CSARDSFSEQYF. CDR3 DNA: TGCAGCGCTCGGGACAGTTTTTCCGAGCAGTACTTC.

The V call is TRBV28, the J call TRBJ2-5; the D gene is possibly TRBD2 (5 bases). The CDR3 runs to 14 residues. CDR1 and CDR2 (germline): MDHEN, SYDVKM. The V end was cut by 10 bases, the J end by 5 bases, with 20 bases between. The CDR3 nucleotides are TGTGCCACCTCCTTAAGGAGGTCTCCGGAGACCCAGTACTTC. Translated: CATSLRRSPETQYF. The full variable domain, with the rest looked up from reference TRBV28 and TRBJ2-5, is DVKVTQSSRYLVKRTGEKVFLECVQDMDHENMFWYRQDPGLGLRLIYFSYDVKMKEKGDIPEGYSVSREKKERFSLILESASTNQTSMYLCATSLRRSPETQYFGPGTRLLVL.

On this clone itself: Other DNA sequences from this sample encode an identical CDR3 as well. The V gene is TRBV7-9, the J gene TRBJ2-7, with a weak D call TRBD1 (5 bases). The germline CDR1 and CDR2 sequences are SEHNR and FQNEAQ (reference sequence). V lost 1 base and J lost 5, with 9 bases in between. The CDR3 runs 13 residues. DNA of the CDR3: TGTGCCAGCAGCTTAGGTGGCAGGGACGAGCAGTACTTC. This codes for CASSLGGRDEQYF.

Only a few counts were recorded for this clone. The chain couples TRBV7-9 to TRBJ2-1, with D hard to call. Germline-derived CDR1 and CDR2 are SEHNR and FQNEAQ (reference sequence). The CDR3 contains 11 residues. The V end lost 3 bases, the J end lost 9 bases, and 6 bases lay between the germline ends. CDR3 sequence (DNA): TGTGCCAGCAGCTTTGATGGTGAGCAGTTCTTC. Protein: CASSFDGEQFF.

The V call is TRBV5-1, the J call TRBJ1-4; 7 nucleotides agree with TRBD1. CDR3 length equals 16 residues. J gave up 1 base and V 4 bases, and 7 bases lay outside the gene matches. Germline CDR1 reads SGHRS; CDR2 reads YFSETQ. CDR3: CASSPRQGLTNEKLFF. The CDR3, as DNA: TGCGCCAGCAGCCCCCGACAGGGTTTAACTAATGAAAAACTGTTTTTT.

This sequence joins TRBV27 and TRBJ1-6; a weak D match, TRBD1 (6 bases). Trimming removed 5 bases from V and 9 bases from J, with 11 bases in between. Per germline, CDR1 MNHEY and CDR2 SMNVEV (reference sequence). The CDR3 has 13 amino acids. CDR3: CASSRTVGSPLHF. CDR3 nucleotide sequence: TGTGCCAGCAGTCGGACAGTAGGTTCACCCCTCCACTTT.

The V call is TRBV11-2, the J call TRBJ2-3; 14 nucleotides agree with TRBD2. This CDR3 is 14 amino acids long. J gave up 11 bases and V 4 bases, and 5 bases lay outside the gene matches. Looked up from germline, CDR1 is SGHAT and CDR2 is FQNNGV. The CDR3 here is CASSSGTSGGWQYF. CDR3 nucleotide sequence: TGTGCCAGCAGCTCCGGGACTAGCGGGGGATGGCAGTATTTT. Drawing the rest from reference TRBV11-2 and TRBJ2-3, the complete variable domain is EAGVAQSPRYKIIEKRQSVAFWCNPISGHATLYWYQQILGQGPKLLIQFQNNGVVDDSQLPKDRFSAERLKGVDSTLKIQPAKLEDSAVYLCASSSGTSGGWQYFGPGTRLTVL.

The chain couples TRBV28 to TRBJ2-7, with D perhaps TRBD1 (6 bases). Trimming cost V 8 bases and J 4 bases, with 12 bases left between them. CDR1 is MDHEN and CDR2 is SYDVKM in the germline V gene. There are 12 residues in the CDR3. The CDR3 sequence: CASGPGVYEQYF. The CDR3 nucleotides are TGTGCCAGCGGCCCAGGGGTATACGAGCAGTACTTC. Together with reference TRBV28 and TRBJ2-7, the CDR3 gives the full variable domain: DVKVTQSSRYLVKRTGEKVFLECVQDMDHENMFWYRQDPGLGLRLIYFSYDVKMKEKGDIPEGYSVSREKKERFSLILESASTNQTSMYLCASGPGVYEQYFGPGTRLTVT.

This clone appeared a few times. The chain joins TRBV11-2 to TRBJ1-2, with TRBD1 as a possible D gene (5 bases). CDR1 is SGHAT, CDR2 FQNNGV, per germline. This CDR3 is built from 12 residues. Trimming took off 5 bases at V and 6 bases at J, with 10 bases between the two ends. The CDR3, as DNA: TGTGCCAGCAGCCGAGGGGCGGATGGCTACACCTTC. It specifies CASSRGADGYTF.

The V gene is TRBV5-1, the J gene TRBJ2-2; D perhaps matches TRBD1 (5 bases). The germline CDR1 and CDR2 sequences are SGHRS and YFSETQ. The CDR3 consists of 14 residues. V was cut by 2 bases and J by 1 base, with 6 bases left in between. The CDR3 sequence is CASSFDRNTGELFF. The CDR3, as DNA: TGCGCCAGCAGCTTTGACAGGAACACCGGGGAGCTGTTTTTT.

The chain recombines TRBV18 with TRBJ2-3, with D uncertain. The CDR3 runs 15 residues. The germline gives CDR1 KGHSH, CDR2 LQKENI. Trimming removed 4 bases at V and 11 bases at J, with 22 bases between. CDR3 DNA: TGTGCCAGCTCACAAACGGACGGATCCTCCTTTGAGCAGTATTTT. Its translation: CASSQTDGSSFEQYF. The variable domain in full, completed from reference TRBV18 and TRBJ2-3, reads NAGVMQNPRHLVRRRGQEARLRCSPMKGHSHVYWYRQLPEEGLKFMVYLQKENIIDESGMPKERFSAEFPKEGPSILRIQQVVRGDSAAYFCASSQTDGSSFEQYFGPGTRLTVL.

The genes are TRBV7-9 and TRBJ1-5; TRBD1 agrees at 7 bases. Germline-derived CDR1 and CDR2 are SEHNR and FQNEAQ (reference sequence). CDR3 length: 13 residues. V lost 5 bases and J lost 5; bases outside the gene matches: 3. The CDR3: CASSGDSDQPQHF. The CDR3 nucleotides read TGTGCCAGCAGCGGGGACAGTGATCAGCCCCAGCATTTT.

The chain combines TRBV6-6 with TRBJ2-7; TRBD1 agrees at 10 bases. Germline V gives CDR1 MNHNY, CDR2 SVGAGI (reference sequence). This CDR3 is 14 amino acids long. The ends lost 6 bases at V and 1 base at J; junction bases unmatched: 3. The CDR3 DNA reads as TGTGCCAGCAGACCGGGACAGGGGTCCTACGAGCAGTACTTC. Its protein is CASRPGQGSYEQYF.

The genes are TRBV18 and TRBJ1-3; D is unclear. This CDR3 contains 15 residues. Germline lookup yields CDR1 KGHSH and CDR2 LQKENI. The germline V and J ends were trimmed by 5 bases and 0 bases, with 11 bases remaining between them. CDR3 sequence: CASSSQESSGNTIYF. The CDR3 nucleotides read TGTGCCAGCTCATCGCAGGAGAGCTCTGGAAACACCATATATTTT. Drawing the rest from reference TRBV18 and TRBJ1-3, the complete variable domain is NAGVMQNPRHLVRRRGQEARLRCSPMKGHSHVYWYRQLPEEGLKFMVYLQKENIIDESGMPKERFSAEFPKEGPSILRIQQVVRGDSAAYFCASSSQESSGNTIYFGEGSWLTVV.